The 2 T cell receptor beta chains reported below all come from one sample, sequenced in a study of T-cell memory formation after mild COVID-19. TCRdb re-called the 5' RACE reads with MiXCR, one entry per CDR3 protein. This sample has about 350,000 distinct CDR3 sequences, with roughly 13% found just once. Sequenced: PBMCs or a T cell subset sorted from them (not recorded which). Receptors originate from a man younger than 35 who had mild COVID-19 (a few samples of this study predate the infection). Cell type and time point are not known.

This clonotype is categorized as medium-sized. The chain couples TRBV25-1 to TRBJ2-1; D ambiguous. CDR1 is MGHDK and CDR2 is SYGVNS in the germline V gene. V lost 5 bases and J 3 bases, leaving 11 bases between the germline ends. The CDR3 contains 14 residues. CDR3 coding DNA: TGTGCCAGCAGTCAGTCCGACTTCTACAATGAGCAGTTCTTC. It codes for CASSQSDFYNEQFF.

Many counts were recorded for this clonotype. The CDR3 protein is CASLGQANTEAFF. CDR3 in DNA: TGTGCCAGCTTGGGACAGGCGAACACTGAAGCTTTCTTT. V and J are TRBV5-4 and TRBJ1-1, with 8 bases fitting TRBD1. This CDR3 contains 13 residues. CDR1 is SGHNT and CDR2 is YYREEE in the germline V gene (reference sequence). V lost 7 bases to trimming and J lost 1 base; unmatched junction nucleotides: 3.